Listed below are T cell receptor beta chains from one sample, sequenced in a study of neurological immune-mediated disorders. From the 5' RACE reads, TCRdb called clonotypes with MiXCR, one entry per CDR3 protein. The repertoire holds over 65,000 distinct CDR3 sequences, just over 2.5% seen once, with 0.9% to 1.4% in the top ten. Sequencing input: PBMCs. The receptor source for this set is a woman in her 30s with multiple sclerosis. CDR3s include the opening cysteine and the closing phenylalanine or tryptophan. Fields, in order: V gene, clone size, D gene, J gene, CDR3 protein, CDR3 DNA. The D gene is left open where the match is weak. The size field reads once, few, many, or a class for an expanded clone.

V: TRBV5-1; size: many; D: TRBD2; J: TRBJ2-1; CDR3: CASSSPGDYRRGNEQFF; DNA: TGCGCCAGCAGCTCCCCTGGGGACTACCGGAGGGGCAATGAGCAGTTCTTC
V: TRBV6-2/TRBV6-3; size: few; D: NA; J: TRBJ2-7; CDR3: CASSSSWKSYEQYF; DNA: TGTGCCAGCAGTTCGTCTTGGAAGTCCTACGAGCAGTACTTC
V: TRBV15; size: many; D: NA; J: TRBJ2-1; CDR3: CATATSLSAYNEQFF; DNA: TGTGCCACAGCAACTAGCCTGTCCGCCTACAATGAGCAGTTCTTC
V: TRBV7-2; size: many; D: NA; J: TRBJ2-7; CDR3: CASSLAGRSQYF; DNA: TGTGCCAGCAGCTTAGCGGGGCGGTCGCAGTACTTC
V: TRBV15; size: many; D: TRBD1; J: TRBJ1-5; CDR3: CATSRDRGSIRNQPQHF; DNA: TGTGCCACCAGCAGGGACAGGGGATCAATTCGCAATCAGCCCCAGCATTTT
V: TRBV5-1; size: many; D: NA; J: TRBJ1-5; CDR3: CASSLGDVSNQPQHF; DNA: TGCGCCAGCAGCTTGGGGGATGTTAGCAATCAGCCCCAGCATTTT
V: TRBV7-2; size: many; D: NA; J: TRBJ2-3; CDR3: CASSLVGFTDTQYF; DNA: TGTGCCAGCAGCTTAGTCGGCTTCACAGATACGCAGTATTTT
V: TRBV12-3/TRBV12-4; size: many; D: TRBD2; J: TRBJ2-2; CDR3: CASSFAIRLAAGELFF; DNA: TGTGCCAGCAGTTTCGCTATAAGACTAGCCGCCGGGGAGCTGTTTTTT
V: TRBV5-6; size: many; D: NA; J: TRBJ1-2; CDR3: CASSFYTDYYYGYTF; DNA: TGTGCCAGCAGCTTTTACACGGATTATTACTATGGCTACACCTTC
V: TRBV25-1; size: many; D: TRBD2; J: TRBJ2-5; CDR3: CASSEASGSPETQYF; DNA: TGTGCCAGCAGTGAAGCTAGCGGGAGTCCGGAGACCCAGTACTTC
V: TRBV20-1; size: many; D: NA; J: TRBJ2-6; CDR3: CSASDRGTGANVLTF; DNA: TGCAGTGCTAGTGACCGGGGGACTGGGGCCAACGTCCTGACTTTC
V: TRBV29-1; size: many; D: TRBD1; J: TRBJ1-1; CDR3: CSAYRGTEAFF; DNA: TGCAGCGCCTACAGGGGAACTGAAGCTTTCTTT
V: TRBV6-2/TRBV6-3; size: many; D: NA; J: TRBJ2-7; CDR3: CASSYFDTYEQYF; DNA: TGTGCCAGCAGTTACTTTGACACCTACGAGCAGTACTTC
V: TRBV6-1; size: many; D: NA; J: TRBJ2-7; CDR3: CASSESVGEQYF; DNA: TGTGCCAGCAGTGAATCGGTGGGAGAGCAGTACTTC
V: TRBV29-1; size: many; D: NA; J: TRBJ1-2; CDR3: CSVDRNYGYTF; DNA: TGCAGCGTTGACCGAAACTATGGCTACACCTTC